This TCR beta chain was sequenced for a study of cytomegalovirus exposure and HLA in healthy donors. Findings and caveats of the study: The majority of TCR sequences were rare, yet some public TCRs appeared in many donors. An analysis that was carried out later associated some 17,000 TCR beta sequences with HLA alleles at 0.05 false discovery rate.

J gave up 6 bases and V 1 base, and 10 bases lay outside the gene matches. The length of the CDR3 is 16 residues. Germline V lookup: CDR1 LGHNA, CDR2 YSLEER. Use of 60 Vbeta and 13 Jbeta primers characterized the PCR. Here immunoSEQ multiplex PCR was the method, and the copy in TCRdb shows in-frame clones only, minus some. This table has roughly 120,000 clones, about 8.5% appearing once. Notes on this clone: The antigen is unknown.

Sequenced sample: PBMCs. This sequence originates from a man in his forties or fifties in good health and CMV-seronegative. The chain recombines TRBV4-3 with TRBJ2-3; 7 bases fit TRBD2. The CDR3 nucleotides read TGCGCCAGCAGCCAAGGAGGCAGCGGGGCGAGGGATACGCAGTATTTT. Protein sequence: CASSQGGSGARDTQYF.